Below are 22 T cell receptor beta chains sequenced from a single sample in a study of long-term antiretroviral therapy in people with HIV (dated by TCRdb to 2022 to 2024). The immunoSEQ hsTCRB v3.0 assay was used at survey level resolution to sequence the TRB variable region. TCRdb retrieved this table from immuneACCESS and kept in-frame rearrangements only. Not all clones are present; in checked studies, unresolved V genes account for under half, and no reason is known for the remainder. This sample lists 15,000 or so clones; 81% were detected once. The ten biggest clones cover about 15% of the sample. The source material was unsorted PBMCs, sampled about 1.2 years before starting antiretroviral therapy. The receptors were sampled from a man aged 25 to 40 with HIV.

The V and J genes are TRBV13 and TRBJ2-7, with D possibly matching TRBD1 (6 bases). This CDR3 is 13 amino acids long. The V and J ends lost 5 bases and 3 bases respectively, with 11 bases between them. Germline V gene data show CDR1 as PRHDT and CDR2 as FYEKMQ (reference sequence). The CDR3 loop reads CASSSRDNYEQYF. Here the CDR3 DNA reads TGTGCCAGCAGCAGCCGGGACAACTACGAGCAGTACTTC.

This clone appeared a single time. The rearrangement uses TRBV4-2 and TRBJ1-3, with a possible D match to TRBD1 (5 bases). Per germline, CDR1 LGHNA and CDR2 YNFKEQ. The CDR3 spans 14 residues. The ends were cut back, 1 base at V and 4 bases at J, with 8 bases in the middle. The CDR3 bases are TGTGCCAGCAGCCAAGCAGGGCTCGGAAACACCATATATTTT. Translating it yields CASSQAGLGNTIYF.

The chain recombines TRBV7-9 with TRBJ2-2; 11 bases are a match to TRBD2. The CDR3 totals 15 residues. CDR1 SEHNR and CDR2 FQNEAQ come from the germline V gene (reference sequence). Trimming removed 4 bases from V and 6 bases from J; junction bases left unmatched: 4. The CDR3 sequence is CASSWGLAVSGELFF. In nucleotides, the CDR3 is TGTGCCAGCAGCTGGGGACTAGCGGTTTCCGGGGAGCTGTTTTTT. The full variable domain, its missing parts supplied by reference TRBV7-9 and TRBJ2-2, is DTGVSQNPRHKITKRGQNVTFRCDPISEHNRLYWYRQTLGQGPEFLTYFQNEAQLEKSRLLSDRFSAERPKGSFSTLEIQRTEQGDSAMYLCASSWGLAVSGELFFGEGSRLTVL.

The CDR3 coding sequence is TGTGCCAGCCTCCCACTAACCGGGACAGACTATGGCTACACCTTC. Protein product: CASLPLTGTDYGYTF. This chain joins TRBV6-5 and TRBJ1-2; 7 bases fit TRBD1. CDR3 length equals 15 residues. V lost 8 bases, J lost 3 bases, and 12 bases stayed unmatched. Per the germline V gene, CDR1 is MNHEY and CDR2 is SVGAGI.

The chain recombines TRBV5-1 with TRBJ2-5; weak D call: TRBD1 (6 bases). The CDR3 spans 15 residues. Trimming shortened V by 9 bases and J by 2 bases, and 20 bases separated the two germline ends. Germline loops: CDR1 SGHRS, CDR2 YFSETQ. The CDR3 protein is CATASGVNFQETQYF. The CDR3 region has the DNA TGCGCCACGGCTTCAGGGGTCAACTTTCAAGAGACCCAGTACTTC.

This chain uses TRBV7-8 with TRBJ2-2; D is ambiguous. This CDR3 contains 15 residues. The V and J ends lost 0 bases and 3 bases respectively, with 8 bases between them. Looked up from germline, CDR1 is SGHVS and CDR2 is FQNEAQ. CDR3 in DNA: TGTGCCAGCAGCTTAGCACGGGTGGACACCGGGGAGCTGTTTTTT. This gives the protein CASSLARVDTGELFF.

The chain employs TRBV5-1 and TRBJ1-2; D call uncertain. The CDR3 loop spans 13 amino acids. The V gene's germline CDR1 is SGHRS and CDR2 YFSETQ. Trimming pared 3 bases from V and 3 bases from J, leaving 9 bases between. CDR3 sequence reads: CASSSPGDYGYTF. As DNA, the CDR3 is TGCGCCAGCAGCTCCCCAGGCGACTATGGCTACACCTTC.

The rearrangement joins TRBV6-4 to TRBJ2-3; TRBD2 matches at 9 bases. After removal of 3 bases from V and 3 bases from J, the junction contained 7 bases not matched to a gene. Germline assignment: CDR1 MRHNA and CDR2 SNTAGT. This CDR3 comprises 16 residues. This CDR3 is CASSEISGSGTDTQYF. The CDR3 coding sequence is TGTGCCAGCAGTGAGATTAGCGGGAGCGGTACAGATACGCAGTATTTT.

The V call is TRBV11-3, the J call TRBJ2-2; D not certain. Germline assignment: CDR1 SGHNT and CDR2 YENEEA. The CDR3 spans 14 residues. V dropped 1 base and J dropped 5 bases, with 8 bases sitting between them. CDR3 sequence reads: CASSLVADTGELFF. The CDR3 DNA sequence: TGTGCCAGCAGCTTAGTAGCAGATACCGGGGAGCTGTTTTTT.

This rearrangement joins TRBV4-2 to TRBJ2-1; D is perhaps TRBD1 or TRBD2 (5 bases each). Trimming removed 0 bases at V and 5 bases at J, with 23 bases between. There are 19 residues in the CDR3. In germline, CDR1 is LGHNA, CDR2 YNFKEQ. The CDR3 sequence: CASSQDKVDVWDRHNEQFF. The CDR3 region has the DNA TGTGCCAGCAGCCAAGATAAAGTTGACGTTTGGGACCGCCACAATGAGCAGTTCTTC.

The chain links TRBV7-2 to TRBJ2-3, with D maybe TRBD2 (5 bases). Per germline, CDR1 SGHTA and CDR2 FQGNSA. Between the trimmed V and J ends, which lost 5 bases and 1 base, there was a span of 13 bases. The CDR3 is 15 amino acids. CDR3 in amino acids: CASSPGGFRTDTQYF. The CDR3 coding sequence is TGTGCCAGCAGCCCCGGAGGATTCCGCACAGATACGCAGTATTTT.

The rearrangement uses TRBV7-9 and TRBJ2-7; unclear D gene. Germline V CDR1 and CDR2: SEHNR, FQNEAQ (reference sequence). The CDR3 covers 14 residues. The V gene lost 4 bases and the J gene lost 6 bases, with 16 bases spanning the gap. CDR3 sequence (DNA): TGTGCCAGCAGCTCGAGACAAGGCCCGGCCGAGCAGTACTTC. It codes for CASSSRQGPAEQYF. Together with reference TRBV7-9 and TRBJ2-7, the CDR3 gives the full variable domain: DTGVSQNPRHKITKRGQNVTFRCDPISEHNRLYWYRQTLGQGPEFLTYFQNEAQLEKSRLLSDRFSAERPKGSFSTLEIQRTEQGDSAMYLCASSSRQGPAEQYFGPGTRLTVT.

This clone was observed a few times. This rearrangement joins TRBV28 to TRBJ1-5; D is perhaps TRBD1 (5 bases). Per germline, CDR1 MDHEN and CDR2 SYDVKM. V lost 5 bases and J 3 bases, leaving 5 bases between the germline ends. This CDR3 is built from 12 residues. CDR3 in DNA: TGTGCCAGCAGTGGGGCCAATCAGCCCCAGCATTTT. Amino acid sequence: CASSGANQPQHF.

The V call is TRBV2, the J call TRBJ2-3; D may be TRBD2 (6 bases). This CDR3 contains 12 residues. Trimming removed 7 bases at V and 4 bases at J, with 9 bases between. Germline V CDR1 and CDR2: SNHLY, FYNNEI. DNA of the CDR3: TGTGCCAGCAAAAGGGAGGCAGATACGCAGTATTTT. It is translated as CASKREADTQYF.

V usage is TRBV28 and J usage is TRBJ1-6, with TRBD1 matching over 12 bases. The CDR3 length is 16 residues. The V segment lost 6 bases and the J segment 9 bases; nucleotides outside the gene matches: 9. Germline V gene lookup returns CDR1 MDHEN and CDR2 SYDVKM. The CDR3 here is CASRSAGQGASSPLHF. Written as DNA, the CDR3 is TGTGCCAGCAGGTCCGCGGGACAGGGGGCGTCTTCACCCCTCCACTTT.

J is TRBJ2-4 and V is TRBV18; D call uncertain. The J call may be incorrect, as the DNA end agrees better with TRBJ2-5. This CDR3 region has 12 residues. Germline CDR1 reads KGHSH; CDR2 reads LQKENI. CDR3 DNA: TGTGCCAGCTCACCAGAGAGAGGGACCCAGTACTTC. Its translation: CASSPERGTQYF.

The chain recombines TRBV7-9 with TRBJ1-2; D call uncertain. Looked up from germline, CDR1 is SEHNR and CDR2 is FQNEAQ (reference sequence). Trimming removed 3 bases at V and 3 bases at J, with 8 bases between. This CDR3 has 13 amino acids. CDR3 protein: CASSFGPDYGYTF. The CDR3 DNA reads TGTGCCAGCAGCTTCGGACCGGACTATGGCTACACCTTC.

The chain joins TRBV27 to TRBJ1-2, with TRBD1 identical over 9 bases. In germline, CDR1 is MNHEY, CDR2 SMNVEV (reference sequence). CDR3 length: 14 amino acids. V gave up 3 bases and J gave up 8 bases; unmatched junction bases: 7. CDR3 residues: CASSLGQGLSGYTF. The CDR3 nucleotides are TGTGCCAGCAGTTTGGGACAGGGTCTCTCAGGCTACACCTTC.

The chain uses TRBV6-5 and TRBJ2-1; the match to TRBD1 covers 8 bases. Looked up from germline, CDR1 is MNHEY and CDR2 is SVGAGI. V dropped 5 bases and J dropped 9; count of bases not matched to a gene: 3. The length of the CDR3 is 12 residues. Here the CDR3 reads CASSPQGAEQFF. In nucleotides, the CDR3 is TGTGCCAGCAGTCCCCAGGGGGCTGAGCAGTTCTTC.

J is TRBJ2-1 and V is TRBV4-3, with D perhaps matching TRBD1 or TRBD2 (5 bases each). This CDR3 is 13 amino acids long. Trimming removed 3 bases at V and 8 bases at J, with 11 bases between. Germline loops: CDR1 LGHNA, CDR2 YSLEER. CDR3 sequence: CASSHRDGYEQFF. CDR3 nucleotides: TGCGCCAGCAGCCACCGGGACGGATATGAGCAGTTCTTC.

CDR3 sequence: CARSTGITYEQYF. The CDR3, as DNA: TGCGCCAGGTCGACGGGGATTACCTACGAGCAGTACTTC. The V call is TRBV10-2, the J call TRBJ2-7; D possibly corresponds to TRBD2 (5 bases). CDR3 size: 13 residues. V was shortened by 9 bases and J by 2 bases, with 14 bases between the two germline ends. Germline loops: CDR1 WSHSY, CDR2 SAAADI.

CDR3 nucleotide sequence: TGTGCCAGCAGGACAGGGCCCAGCAATCAGCCCCAGCATTTT. This sequence encodes CASRTGPSNQPQHF. J is TRBJ1-5 and V is TRBV2, with 7 bases fitting TRBD1. Unmatched junction bases numbered 3, after V lost 6 bases and J lost 1 base. Per the germline V gene, CDR1 is SNHLY and CDR2 is FYNNEI. The CDR3 is made up of 14 amino acids.